These 16 T cell receptor beta chains came from one sample sequenced in a study of blood T cell repertoires in COVID-19. The protocol was immunoSEQ multiplex PCR, while the TCRdb copy is restricted to in-frame clones and leaves out a portion. The table records roughly 49,000 clones, around four fifths of them present only once. The sequenced sample was peripheral blood. The source is a woman older than 75 with acute or convalescent COVID-19.

This chain connects TRBV7-2 to TRBJ2-2; D may be TRBD1 (6 bases). The CDR3 has 16 residues. V lost 4 bases and J 9 bases, leaving 21 bases between the germline ends. CDR1 and CDR2 (germline): SGHTA, FQGNSA. CDR3 sequence (DNA): TGTGCCAGCAGCTCAAGAGGGACAACCCTGGGAAGGGAGCTGTTTTTT. This translates into CASSSRGTTLGRELFF. Variable domain in full (rest from reference TRBV7-2 and TRBJ2-2): GAGVSQSPSNKVTEKGKDVELRCDPISGHTALYWYRQSLGQGLEFLIYFQGNSAPDKSGLPSDRFSAERTGGSVSTLTIQRTQQEDSAVYLCASSSRGTTLGRELFFGEGSRLTVL.

Worth noting for this clone: The same CDR3 also results from other DNA sequences found in this sample. The rearrangement uses TRBV18 and TRBJ2-7; 9 bases are shared with TRBD1. In germline, CDR1 is KGHSH, CDR2 LQKENI. Losses at the gene ends were 5 bases for V and 5 bases for J; bases not matched to a gene: 4. The CDR3 has 13 amino acids. CDR3 sequence (DNA): TGTGCCAGCTCAGGACAGGGGAGGGACGAGCAGTACTTC. Protein: CASSGQGRDEQYF.

This chain links TRBV15 with TRBJ2-5; maybe TRBD1 (7 bases). Trimming took off 0 bases at V and 4 bases at J, with 12 bases between the two ends. The CDR3 has 15 residues. Germline V lookup: CDR1 LNHNV, CDR2 YYDKDF (reference sequence). The CDR3 coding sequence is TGTGCCACCAGCAGAGATCAGGGGGGAGTAGAGACCCAGTACTTC. It yields the protein CATSRDQGGVETQYF. Supplemented by reference TRBV15 and TRBJ2-5, the full variable domain reads DAMVIQNPRYQVTQFGKPVTLSCSQTLNHNVMYWYQQKSSQAPKLLFHYYDKDFNNEADTPDNFQSRRPNTSFCFLDIRSPGLGDTAMYLCATSRDQGGVETQYFGPGTRLLVL.

The chain is built from TRBV30 and TRBJ1-2; 9 bases are a match to TRBD1. CDR1 and CDR2 (germline): GTSNPN, SVGIG (reference sequence). The CDR3 contains 13 residues. V was pared by 0 bases and J by 10 bases, with 6 bases of the junction left unmatched. In DNA, the CDR3 is TGTGCCTGGAGTGTCCGGGGACAGGGTGTCTACACCTTC. Translating it yields CAWSVRGQGVYTF.

The chain employs TRBV12-5 and TRBJ2-4; 10 bases fit TRBD1. The V segment lost 3 bases and the J segment 9 bases; nucleotides outside the gene matches: 5. The CDR3 is made up of 14 amino acids. Per germline, CDR1 LGHNT and CDR2 FRNRAP. The CDR3 DNA reads TGTGCTAGTGGTTTAGGCCGGGACAGGGGCATTCAGTACTTC. Its protein product is CASGLGRDRGIQYF.

This sequence joins TRBV3-1 (or the pseudogene TRBV3-2) and TRBJ1-2, with TRBD1 matching 12 bases. CDR1 is LGHDT and CDR2 is YNNKEL in the germline V gene (reference sequence). There are 18 residues in the CDR3. With 0 bases clipped from V and 5 bases from J, the junction kept 10 bases outside the gene matches. CDR3 DNA sequence: TGTGCCAGCAGCCAAGATGCGGGGACAGGGGGCCTGATTTATGGCTACACCTTC. Translating it yields CASSQDAGTGGLIYGYTF.

The CDR3 spells CASSSPGQGGSPLHF. The CDR3 coding sequence is TGTGCCAGCAGCTCTCCGGGACAGGGGGGTTCACCCCTCCACTTT. J is TRBJ1-6 and V is TRBV5-8, with TRBD1 identical over 11 bases. The CDR3 is 15 amino acids. Germline CDR1 and CDR2: SGHTS and YDEGEE. Trimming took 3 bases from V and 9 from J; bases not matched to a gene: 5.

The rearrangement uses TRBV27 and TRBJ2-7; 12 bases are a match to TRBD1. Germline CDR1 and CDR2: MNHEY and SMNVEV (reference sequence). The CDR3 length is 14 residues. After removal of 10 bases from V and 4 bases from J, the junction contained 8 bases not matched to a gene. The CDR3 sequence: CATSPGQGAYEQYF. For the CDR3, the DNA is TGTGCCACTTCCCCGGGACAGGGGGCTTACGAGCAGTACTTC.

With respect to this clone: The junction departs from the called germline gene at one end, perhaps through a read error. The rearrangement joins TRBV7-9 to TRBJ2-7; D is perhaps TRBD2 (6 bases). Germline V gene data show CDR1 as SEHNR and CDR2 as FQNEAQ (reference sequence). The CDR3 covers 12 residues. The CDR3 DNA reads TGTGCCAGCAGCTTGGAGGGACTCGGTTGCAACTTC. Translation: CASSLEGLGCNF.

The V gene is TRBV7-6, the J gene TRBJ1-4; a weak D match, TRBD1 (6 bases). CDR3 size: 14 residues. Trimming stripped 4 bases from V and 5 bases from J, with 11 bases between. In germline, CDR1 is SGHVS, CDR2 FNYEAQ. CDR3 protein: CASSSFQGNEKLFF. CDR3 sequence (DNA): TGTGCCAGCAGCTCCTTCCAGGGGAATGAAAAACTGTTTTTT.

The chain combines TRBV6-1 with TRBJ1-2; maybe TRBD1 (6 bases). Trimming removed 2 bases at V and 7 bases at J, with 20 bases between. Per germline, CDR1 MNHNS and CDR2 SASEGT. The CDR3 totals 16 residues. The CDR3 region is CASSEPNADRIVGYTF. CDR3 coding DNA: TGTGCCAGCAGTGAACCAAACGCAGACAGGATCGTTGGCTACACCTTC.

This chain links TRBV7-2 with TRBJ1-5; TRBD1 matches at 8 bases. Germline CDR1 is SGHTA and CDR2 is FQGNSA. This CDR3 is built from 16 residues. Losses at the gene ends were 0 bases for V and 6 bases for J; bases not matched to a gene: 7. As DNA, the CDR3 is TGTGCCAGCAGCTTAGCAGGGCCAGGGGGCTCTCAGCCCCAGCATTTT. Protein sequence: CASSLAGPGGSQPQHF.

The chain couples TRBV2 to TRBJ1-1, with D unclear. The CDR3 contains 14 residues. V was trimmed by 4 bases and J by 5 bases, leaving 14 bases between them. The V gene's germline CDR1 is SNHLY and CDR2 FYNNEI. CDR3 protein: CASSGSGFGTEAFF. Here the CDR3 DNA reads TGTGCCAGCAGTGGGAGTGGTTTTGGAACTGAAGCTTTCTTT. Based on the CDR3 plus reference TRBV2 and TRBJ1-1, the full variable domain is EPEVTQTPSHQVTQMGQEVILRCVPISNHLYFYWYRQILGQKVEFLVSFYNNEISEKSEIFDDQFSVERPDGSNFTLKIRSTKLEDSAMYFCASSGSGFGTEAFFGQGTRLTVV.

The chain recombines TRBV5-1 with TRBJ2-5; D gene unclear. This CDR3 spans 13 amino acids. Germline V gives CDR1 SGHRS, CDR2 YFSETQ. V was pared by 7 bases and J by 4 bases, with 14 bases between. The CDR3 DNA reads TGCGCCAGCGGCCCTCAAGTTGGAGAGACCCAGTACTTC. Amino acid sequence: CASGPQVGETQYF.

The chain employs TRBV15 and TRBJ1-1, with D hard to call. With 0 bases removed from V and 1 base from J, the gap between germline ends came to 3 bases. Germline loops: CDR1 LNHNV, CDR2 YYDKDF (reference sequence). This CDR3 is 13 amino acids long. The CDR3 nucleotides read TGTGCCACCAGCAGAGACGGGAACACTGAAGCTTTCTTT. Amino acids: CATSRDGNTEAFF.

The rearrangement uses TRBV5-1 and TRBJ1-4; no clear D gene. CDR3 length: 12 residues. Germline V gene lookup returns CDR1 SGHRS and CDR2 YFSETQ. Trimming pared 2 bases from V and 5 bases from J, leaving 4 bases between. The CDR3 loop is CASSFQNEKLFF. CDR3 bases: TGCGCCAGCAGCTTCCAGAATGAAAAACTGTTTTTT.